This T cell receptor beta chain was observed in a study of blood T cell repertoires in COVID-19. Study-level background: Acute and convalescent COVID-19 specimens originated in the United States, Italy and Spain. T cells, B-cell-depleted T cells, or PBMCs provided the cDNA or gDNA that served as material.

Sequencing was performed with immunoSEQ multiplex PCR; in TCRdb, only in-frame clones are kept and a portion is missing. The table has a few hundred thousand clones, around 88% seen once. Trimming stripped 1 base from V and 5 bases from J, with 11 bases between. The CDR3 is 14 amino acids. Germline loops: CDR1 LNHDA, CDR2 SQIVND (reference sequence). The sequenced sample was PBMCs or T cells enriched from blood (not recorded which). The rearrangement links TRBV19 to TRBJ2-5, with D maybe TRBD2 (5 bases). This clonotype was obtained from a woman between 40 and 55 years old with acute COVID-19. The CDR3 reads CASSIGAVQETQYF. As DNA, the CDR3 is TGTGCCAGTAGTATAGGAGCGGTTCAGGAGACCCAGTACTTC.